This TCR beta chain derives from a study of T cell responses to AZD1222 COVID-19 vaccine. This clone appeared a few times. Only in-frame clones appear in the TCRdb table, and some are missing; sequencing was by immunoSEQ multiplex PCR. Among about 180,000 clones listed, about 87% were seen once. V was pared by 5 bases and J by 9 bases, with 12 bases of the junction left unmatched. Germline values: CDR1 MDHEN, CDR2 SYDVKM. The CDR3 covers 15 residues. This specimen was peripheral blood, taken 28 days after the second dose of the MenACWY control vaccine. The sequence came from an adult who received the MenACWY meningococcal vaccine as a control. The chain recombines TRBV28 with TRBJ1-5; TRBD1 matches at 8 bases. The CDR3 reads CASSSGQGRGPPQHF. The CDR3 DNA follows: TGTGCCAGCAGTAGTGGACAGGGTAGGGGTCCGCCCCAGCATTTT.